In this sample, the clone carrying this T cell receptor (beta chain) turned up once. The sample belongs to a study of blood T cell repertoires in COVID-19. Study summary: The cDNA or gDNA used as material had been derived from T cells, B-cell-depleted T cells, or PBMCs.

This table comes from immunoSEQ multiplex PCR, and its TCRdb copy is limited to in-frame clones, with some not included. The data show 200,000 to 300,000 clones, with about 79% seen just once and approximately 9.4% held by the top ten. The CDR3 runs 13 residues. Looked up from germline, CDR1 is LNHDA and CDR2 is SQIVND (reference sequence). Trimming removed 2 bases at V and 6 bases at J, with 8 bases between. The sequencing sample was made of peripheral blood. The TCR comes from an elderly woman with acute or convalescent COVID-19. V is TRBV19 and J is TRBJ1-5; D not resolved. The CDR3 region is CASSISGGQPQHF. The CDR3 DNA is TGTGCCAGTAGTATAAGCGGCGGTCAGCCCCAGCATTTT.